Sequencing of this T cell receptor (beta chain) was carried out in a study of early T cells in non-severe SARS-CoV-2 infection (dated by TCRdb to about 2021). Concerning the study at large: Because TCR sequencing was done on bulk RNA from unsorted whole blood, the alpha and beta chains could not be paired.

Preparation of the library involved 5' RACE. The sequencer listed for this sample is NextSeq 500. To correct for sequencing error and PCR bias, the TCR library protocol tagged individual cDNA molecules with unique molecular identifiers. Both TCR alpha and beta chains were sequenced, and tight co-correlation was observed between alpha and beta sequence abundances in each sample. The published analysis was carried out like this. Decombinator V4 was used to annotate TCR sequences for V gene, J gene and CDR3. Expanded TCRs were defined as changing significantly between any two time points under a Poisson model with p below 0.0001. TCR abundances were normalised to the total number of TCRs sequenced in each sample and reported as counts per million. TRAV1-2 paired with TRAJ12, TRAJ20 or TRAJ33 defined MAIT TCRs, while TRAV10 paired with TRAJ18 defined iNKT TCRs. VDJdb, accessed 1 November 2021, was searched for CMV, EBV and SARS-CoV-2 annotated TCRs, excluding TCRs annotated for multiple antigens. TCRdb ran its own pipeline on the public reads, namely fastp trimming at Q25 and MiXCR clone calling, and kept in-frame beta chains. One record per CDR3 amino acid sequence lists the most common genes and DNA. The V and J calls and clone size are TCRdb's, not the authors'. This sample lists some 81,000 distinct CDR3 sequences; about a sixth were detected once. The top ten clones comprise about 2.6% of the sample.

A remark on this clonotype: Its antigen is currently not known. No clone much larger than this one lies a single base away; base qualities are absent.

The germline V gene provides CDR1 LGHNA and CDR2 YNFKEQ. The CDR3 holds 17 amino acids from the cysteine to the phenylalanine. Of the read, only the CDR3 DNA is kept; its 51 bases are in frame from base 1. V and J are truncated by 0 bases and 0 bases respectively, leaving an intervening sequence of 9 bases. The study was a case-control design nested within a healthcare worker cohort in London, UK, with weekly nasopharyngeal swab PCR tests and blood sampling. Between 23 and 31 March 2020, the week of the UK lockdown, healthcare workers were enrolled and then followed up weekly for as long as 16 weeks. The paper's findings and limits, for the study overall: VDJdb matching was skewed toward anti-spike CD8 responses and likely underestimated virus-specific expansions by missing private and CD4 specificities.

This receptor was taken from an adult who was a healthcare worker with PCR-confirmed SARS-CoV-2 infection or an uninfected control (not recorded which). This chain joins TRBV4-2 to TRBJ2-6; no D segment can be confidently identified. Sequenced material: whole blood. The nucleotides are TGTGCCAGCAGCCAAGATCCCTGGGGCTCTGGGGCCAACGTCCTGACTTTC. This encodes CASSQDPWGSGANVLTF.